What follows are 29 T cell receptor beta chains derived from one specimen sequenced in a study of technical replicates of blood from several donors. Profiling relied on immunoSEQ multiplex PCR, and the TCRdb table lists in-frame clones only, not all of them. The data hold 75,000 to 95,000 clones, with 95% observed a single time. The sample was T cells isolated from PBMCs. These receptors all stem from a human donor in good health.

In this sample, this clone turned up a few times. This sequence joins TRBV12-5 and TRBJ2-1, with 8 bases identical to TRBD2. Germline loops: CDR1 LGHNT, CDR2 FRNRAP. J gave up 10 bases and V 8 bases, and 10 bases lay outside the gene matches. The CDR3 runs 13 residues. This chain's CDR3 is CASSAAGVNEQFF. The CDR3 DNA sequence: TGTGCTAGTAGTGCAGCGGGAGTGAACGAGCAGTTCTTC.

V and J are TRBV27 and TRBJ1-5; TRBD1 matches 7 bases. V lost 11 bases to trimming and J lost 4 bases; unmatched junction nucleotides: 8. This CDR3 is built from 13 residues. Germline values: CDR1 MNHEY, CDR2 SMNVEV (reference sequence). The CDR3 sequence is CAVGTDRNQPQHF. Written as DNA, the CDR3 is TGTGCCGTTGGGACAGACCGAAATCAGCCCCAGCATTTT.

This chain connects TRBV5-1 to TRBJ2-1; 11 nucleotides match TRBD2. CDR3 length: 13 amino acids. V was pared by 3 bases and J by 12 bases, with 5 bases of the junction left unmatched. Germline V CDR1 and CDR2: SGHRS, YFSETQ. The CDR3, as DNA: TGCGCCAGCAGCTCTAGCGGGAGGCGGGTGCAGTTCTTC. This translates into CASSSSGRRVQFF.

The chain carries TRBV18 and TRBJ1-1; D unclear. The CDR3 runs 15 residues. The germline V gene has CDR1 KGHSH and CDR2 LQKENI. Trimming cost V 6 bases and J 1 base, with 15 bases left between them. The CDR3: CASSVRDLPNTEAFF. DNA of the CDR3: TGTGCCAGCTCTGTACGAGATTTACCGAACACTGAAGCTTTCTTT.

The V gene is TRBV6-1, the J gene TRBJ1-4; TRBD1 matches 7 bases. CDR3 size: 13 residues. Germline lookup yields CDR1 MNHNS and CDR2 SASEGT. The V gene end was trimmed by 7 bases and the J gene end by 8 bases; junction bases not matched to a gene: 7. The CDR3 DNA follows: TGTGCCAGCAACAGGGGCCTTGAGGAAAAACTGTTTTTT. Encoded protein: CASNRGLEEKLFF.

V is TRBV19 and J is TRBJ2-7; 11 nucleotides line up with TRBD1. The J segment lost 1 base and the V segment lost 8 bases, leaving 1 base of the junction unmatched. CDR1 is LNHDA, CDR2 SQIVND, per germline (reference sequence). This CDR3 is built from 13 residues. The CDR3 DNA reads TGTGCCAGTGGGACAGGGGGATCCTACGAGCAGTACTTC. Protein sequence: CASGTGGSYEQYF.

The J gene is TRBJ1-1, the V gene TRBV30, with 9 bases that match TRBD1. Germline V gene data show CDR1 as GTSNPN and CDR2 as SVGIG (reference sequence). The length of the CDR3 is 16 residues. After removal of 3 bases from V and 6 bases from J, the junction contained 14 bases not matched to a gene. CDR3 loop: CAWRSMDRGSWSEAFF. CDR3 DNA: TGTGCCTGGAGATCCATGGACAGGGGATCGTGGTCTGAAGCTTTCTTT.

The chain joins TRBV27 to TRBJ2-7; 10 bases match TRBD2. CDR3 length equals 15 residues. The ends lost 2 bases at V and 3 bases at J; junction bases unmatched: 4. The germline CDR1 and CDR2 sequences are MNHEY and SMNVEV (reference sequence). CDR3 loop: CASSLEASGSYEQYF. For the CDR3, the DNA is TGTGCCAGCAGTTTAGAAGCTAGCGGGAGCTACGAGCAGTACTTC.

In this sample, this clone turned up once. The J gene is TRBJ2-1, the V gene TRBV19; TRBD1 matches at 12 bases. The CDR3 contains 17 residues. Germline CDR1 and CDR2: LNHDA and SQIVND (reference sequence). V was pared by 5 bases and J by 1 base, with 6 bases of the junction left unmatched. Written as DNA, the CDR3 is TGTGCCAGTAGTTCCCGGGACAGGGGGCTTTCCTACAATGAGCAGTTCTTC. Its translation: CASSSRDRGLSYNEQFF.

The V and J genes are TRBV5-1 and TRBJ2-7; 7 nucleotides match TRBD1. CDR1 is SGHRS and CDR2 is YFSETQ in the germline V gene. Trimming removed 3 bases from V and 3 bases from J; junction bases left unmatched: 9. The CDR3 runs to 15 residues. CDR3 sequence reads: CASSSGPGQHYEQYF. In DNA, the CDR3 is TGCGCCAGCAGCTCGGGACCGGGACAGCACTACGAGCAGTACTTC.

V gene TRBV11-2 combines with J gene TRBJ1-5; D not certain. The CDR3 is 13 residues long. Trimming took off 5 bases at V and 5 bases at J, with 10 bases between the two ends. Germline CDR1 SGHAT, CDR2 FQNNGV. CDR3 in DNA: TGTGCCAGCAGCCAAGCATCCTATCAGCCCCAGCATTTT. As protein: CASSQASYQPQHF.

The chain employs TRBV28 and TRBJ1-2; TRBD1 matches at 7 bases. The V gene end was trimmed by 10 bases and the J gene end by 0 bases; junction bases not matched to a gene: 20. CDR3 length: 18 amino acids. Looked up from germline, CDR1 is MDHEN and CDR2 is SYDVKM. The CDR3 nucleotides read TGTGCCATCTACAAGCGCCCGGGACAGAAGAAAGCTAACTATGGCTACACCTTC. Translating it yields CAIYKRPGQKKANYGYTF.

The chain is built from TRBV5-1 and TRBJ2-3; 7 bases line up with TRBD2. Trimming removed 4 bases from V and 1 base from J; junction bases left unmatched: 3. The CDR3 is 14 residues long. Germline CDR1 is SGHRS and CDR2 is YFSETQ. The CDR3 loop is CASSGGGGTDTQYF. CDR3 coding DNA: TGCGCCAGCAGCGGTGGGGGGGGCACAGATACGCAGTATTTT.

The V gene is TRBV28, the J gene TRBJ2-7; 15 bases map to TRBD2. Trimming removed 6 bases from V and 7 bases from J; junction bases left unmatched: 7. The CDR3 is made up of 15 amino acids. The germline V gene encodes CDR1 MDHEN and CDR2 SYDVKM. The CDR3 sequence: CASRSGLAGGKEQYF. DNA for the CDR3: TGTGCCAGCAGATCAGGACTAGCGGGGGGGAAAGAGCAGTACTTC.

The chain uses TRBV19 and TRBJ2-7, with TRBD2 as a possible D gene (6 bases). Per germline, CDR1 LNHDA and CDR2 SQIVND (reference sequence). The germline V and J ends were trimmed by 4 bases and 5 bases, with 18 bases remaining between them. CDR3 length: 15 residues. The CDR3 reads CASSTGDSVSHEQYF. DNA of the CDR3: TGTGCCAGTAGTACCGGGGACTCGGTATCCCACGAGCAGTACTTC.

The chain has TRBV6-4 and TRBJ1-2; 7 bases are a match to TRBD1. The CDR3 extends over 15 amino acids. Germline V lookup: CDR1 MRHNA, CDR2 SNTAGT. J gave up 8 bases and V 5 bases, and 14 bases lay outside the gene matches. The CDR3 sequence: CASSLPGQRSYGYTF. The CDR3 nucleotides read TGTGCCAGCAGTTTACCGGGACAGCGGTCTTACGGCTACACCTTC.

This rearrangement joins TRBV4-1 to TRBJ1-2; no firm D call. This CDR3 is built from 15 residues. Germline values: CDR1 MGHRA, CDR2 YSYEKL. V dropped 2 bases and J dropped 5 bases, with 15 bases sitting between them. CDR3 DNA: TGCGCCAGCAGCCAACCGATCGCGAGCTTATATGGCTACACCTTC. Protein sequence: CASSQPIASLYGYTF.

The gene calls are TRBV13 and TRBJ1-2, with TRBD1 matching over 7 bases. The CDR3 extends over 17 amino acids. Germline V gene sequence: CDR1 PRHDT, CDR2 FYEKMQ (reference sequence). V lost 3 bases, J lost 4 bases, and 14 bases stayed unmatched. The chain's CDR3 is CASSFLQGEVLGYGYTF. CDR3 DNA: TGTGCCAGCAGCTTTTTGCAGGGGGAGGTTTTGGGCTATGGCTACACCTTC.

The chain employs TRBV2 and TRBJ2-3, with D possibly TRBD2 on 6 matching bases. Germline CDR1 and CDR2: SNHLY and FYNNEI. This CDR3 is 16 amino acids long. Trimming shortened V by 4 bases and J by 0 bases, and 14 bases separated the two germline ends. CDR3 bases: TGTGCCAGCAGTGTTTCTAGCGCCGGGAGCACAGATACGCAGTATTTT. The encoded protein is CASSVSSAGSTDTQYF.

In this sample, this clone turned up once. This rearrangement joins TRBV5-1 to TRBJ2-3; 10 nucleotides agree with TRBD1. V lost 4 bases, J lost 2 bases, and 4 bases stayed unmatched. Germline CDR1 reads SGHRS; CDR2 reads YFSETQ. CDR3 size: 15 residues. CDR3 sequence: CASSGDRGYTDTQYF. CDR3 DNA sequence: TGCGCCAGCAGCGGGGACAGGGGTTACACAGATACGCAGTATTTT.

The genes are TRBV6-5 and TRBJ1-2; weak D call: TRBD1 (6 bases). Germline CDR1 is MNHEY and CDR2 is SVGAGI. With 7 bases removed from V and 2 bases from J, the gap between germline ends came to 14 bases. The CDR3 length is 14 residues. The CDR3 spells CASTRQDGNYGYTF. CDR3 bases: TGTGCCAGCACCAGACAGGACGGGAACTATGGCTACACCTTC.

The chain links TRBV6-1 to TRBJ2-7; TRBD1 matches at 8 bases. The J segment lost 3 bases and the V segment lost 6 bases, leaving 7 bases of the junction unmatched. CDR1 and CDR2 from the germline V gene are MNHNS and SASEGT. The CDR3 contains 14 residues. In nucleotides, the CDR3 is TGTGCCAGCAGCAGGGACAGGACGAACTACGAGCAGTACTTC. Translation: CASSRDRTNYEQYF.

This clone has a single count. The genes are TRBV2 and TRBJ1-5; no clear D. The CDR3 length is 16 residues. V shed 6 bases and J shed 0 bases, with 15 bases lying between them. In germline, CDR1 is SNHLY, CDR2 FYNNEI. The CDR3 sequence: CASSLNGVTSNQPQHF. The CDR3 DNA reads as TGTGCCAGCAGCCTAAATGGAGTAACTAGCAATCAGCCCCAGCATTTT.

CDR3 sequence reads: CASSQAPGGFTEAFF. For the CDR3, the DNA is TGCGCCAGCAGCCAAGCTCCAGGGGGCTTCACTGAAGCTTTCTTT. The chain recombines TRBV4-1 with TRBJ1-1; 8 nucleotides align to TRBD1. V lost 1 base and J lost 4; bases outside the gene matches: 5. Germline CDR1 reads MGHRA; CDR2 reads YSYEKL. CDR3 size: 15 residues.

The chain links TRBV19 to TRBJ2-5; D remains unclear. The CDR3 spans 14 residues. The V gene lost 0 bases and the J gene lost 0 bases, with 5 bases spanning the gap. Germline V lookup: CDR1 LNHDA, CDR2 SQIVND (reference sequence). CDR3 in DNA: TGTGCCAGTAGTATAGACAGGTACCAAGAGACCCAGTACTTC. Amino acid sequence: CASSIDRYQETQYF.

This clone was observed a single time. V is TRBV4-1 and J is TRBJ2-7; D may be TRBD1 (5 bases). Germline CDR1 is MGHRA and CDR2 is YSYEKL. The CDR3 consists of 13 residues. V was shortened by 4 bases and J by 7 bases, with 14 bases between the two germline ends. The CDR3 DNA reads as TGCGCCAGCAGCCCAACGGTGGGGCGGGAGCAGTACTTC. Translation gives CASSPTVGREQYF.

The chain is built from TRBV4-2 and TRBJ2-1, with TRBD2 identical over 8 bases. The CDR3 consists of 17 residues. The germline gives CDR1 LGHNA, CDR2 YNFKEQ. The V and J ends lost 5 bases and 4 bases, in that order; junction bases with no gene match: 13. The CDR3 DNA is TGTGCCAGCAGCAAGACTAGCGAGAGGGGAATTTACAATGAGCAGTTCTTC. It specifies CASSKTSERGIYNEQFF.

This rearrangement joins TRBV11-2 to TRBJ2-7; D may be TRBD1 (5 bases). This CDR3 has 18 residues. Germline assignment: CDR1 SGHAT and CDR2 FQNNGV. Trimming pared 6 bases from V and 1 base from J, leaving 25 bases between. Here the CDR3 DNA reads TGTGCCAGCAGTCCCATTATGTCGATCAGGGAATCTTCCTACGAGCAGTACTTC. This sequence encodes CASSPIMSIRESSYEQYF.

The CDR3 loop is CASSLASTRGAYNEQFF. The CDR3, as DNA: TGTGCCAGCAGCTTAGCCTCAACACGGGGAGCCTACAATGAGCAGTTCTTC. This chain uses TRBV7-2 with TRBJ2-1; the D gene is possibly TRBD2 (5 bases). CDR1 and CDR2 from the germline V gene are SGHTA and FQGNSA. The V end was cut by 0 bases, the J end by 2 bases, with 14 bases between. This CDR3 spans 17 amino acids.